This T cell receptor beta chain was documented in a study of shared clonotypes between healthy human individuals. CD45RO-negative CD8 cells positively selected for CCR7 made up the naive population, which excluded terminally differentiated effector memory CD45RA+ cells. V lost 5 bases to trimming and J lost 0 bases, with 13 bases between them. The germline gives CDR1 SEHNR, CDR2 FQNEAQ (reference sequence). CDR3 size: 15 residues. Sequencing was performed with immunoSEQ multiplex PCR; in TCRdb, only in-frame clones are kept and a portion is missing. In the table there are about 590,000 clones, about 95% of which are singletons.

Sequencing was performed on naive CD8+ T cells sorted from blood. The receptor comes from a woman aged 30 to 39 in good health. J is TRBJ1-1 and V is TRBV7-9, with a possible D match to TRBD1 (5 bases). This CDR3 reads CASSPGAYLNTEAFF. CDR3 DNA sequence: TGTGCCAGCAGCCCCGGGGCCTACCTGAACACTGAAGCTTTCTTT.